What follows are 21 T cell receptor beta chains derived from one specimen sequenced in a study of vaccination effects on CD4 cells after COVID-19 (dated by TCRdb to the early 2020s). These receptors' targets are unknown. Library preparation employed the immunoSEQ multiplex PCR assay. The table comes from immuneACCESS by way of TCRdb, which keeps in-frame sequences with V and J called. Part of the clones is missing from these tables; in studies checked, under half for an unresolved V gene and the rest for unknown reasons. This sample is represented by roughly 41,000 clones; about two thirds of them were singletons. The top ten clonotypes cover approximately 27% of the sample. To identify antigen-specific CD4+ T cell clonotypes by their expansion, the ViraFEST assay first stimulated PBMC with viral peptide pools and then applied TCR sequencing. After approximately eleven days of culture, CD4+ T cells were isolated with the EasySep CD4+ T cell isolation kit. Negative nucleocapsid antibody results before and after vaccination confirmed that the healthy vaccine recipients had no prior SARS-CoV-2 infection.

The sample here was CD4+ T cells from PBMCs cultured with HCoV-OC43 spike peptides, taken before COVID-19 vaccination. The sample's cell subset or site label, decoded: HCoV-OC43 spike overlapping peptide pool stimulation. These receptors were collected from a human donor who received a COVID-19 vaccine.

The CDR3 region has the DNA TGTGCCAGCAGCTTGGGCAGGTCCTTTGACTATGGCTACACCTTC. Translated, it gives CASSLGRSFDYGYTF. The chain combines TRBV5-4 with TRBJ1-2, with D unclear. The V gene lost 0 bases and the J gene lost 3 bases, with 12 bases spanning the gap. Germline V gives CDR1 SGHNT, CDR2 YYREEE (reference sequence). This CDR3 is built from 15 residues.

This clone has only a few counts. The CDR3, as DNA: TGTGCCAGCAGTGGGACCTCCTACGAGCAGTACTTC. This sequence encodes CASSGTSYEQYF. The chain links TRBV2 to TRBJ2-7; D call uncertain. The CDR3 consists of 12 residues. The V and J ends lost 4 bases and 0 bases respectively, with 4 bases between them. Germline V lookup: CDR1 SNHLY, CDR2 FYNNEI.

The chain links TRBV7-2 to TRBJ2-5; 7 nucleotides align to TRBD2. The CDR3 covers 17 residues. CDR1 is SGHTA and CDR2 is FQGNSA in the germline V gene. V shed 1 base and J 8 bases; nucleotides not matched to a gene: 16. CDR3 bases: TGTGCCAGCAGCTTAGTGCCCAGCGGGGCCTCCATCGTCACCCAGTACTTC. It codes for CASSLVPSGASIVTQYF.

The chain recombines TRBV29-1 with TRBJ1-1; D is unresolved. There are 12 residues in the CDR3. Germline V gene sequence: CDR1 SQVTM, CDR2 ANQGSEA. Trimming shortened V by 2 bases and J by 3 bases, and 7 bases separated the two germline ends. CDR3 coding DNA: TGCAGCGTTGAAAGGAGCGACACTGAAGCTTTCTTT. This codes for CSVERSDTEAFF.

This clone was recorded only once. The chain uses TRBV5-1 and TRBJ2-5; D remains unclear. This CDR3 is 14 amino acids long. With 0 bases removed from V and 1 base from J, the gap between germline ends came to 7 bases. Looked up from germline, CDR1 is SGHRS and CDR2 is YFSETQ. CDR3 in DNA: TGCGCCAGCAGCTTGGGACGCATCCAAGAGACCCAGTACTTC. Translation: CASSLGRIQETQYF.

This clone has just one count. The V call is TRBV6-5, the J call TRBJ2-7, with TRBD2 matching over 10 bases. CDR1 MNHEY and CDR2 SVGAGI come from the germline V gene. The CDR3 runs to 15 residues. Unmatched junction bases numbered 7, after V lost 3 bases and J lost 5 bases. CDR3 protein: CASSYSSGGAHEQYF. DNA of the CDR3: TGTGCCAGCAGTTATAGCAGCGGGGGGGCCCACGAGCAGTACTTC.

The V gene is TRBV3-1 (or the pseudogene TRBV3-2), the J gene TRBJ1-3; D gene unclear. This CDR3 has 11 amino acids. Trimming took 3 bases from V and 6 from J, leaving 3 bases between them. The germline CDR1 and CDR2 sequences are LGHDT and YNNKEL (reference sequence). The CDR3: CASSQLNTIYF. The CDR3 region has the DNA TGTGCCAGCAGCCAGCTAAACACCATATATTTT.

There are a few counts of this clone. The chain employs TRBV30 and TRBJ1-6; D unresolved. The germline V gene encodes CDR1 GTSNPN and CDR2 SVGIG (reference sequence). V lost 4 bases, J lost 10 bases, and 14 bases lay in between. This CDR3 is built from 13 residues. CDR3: CAWNTLLGSPLHF. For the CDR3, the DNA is TGTGCCTGGAACACCCTACTGGGGTCACCCCTCCACTTT.

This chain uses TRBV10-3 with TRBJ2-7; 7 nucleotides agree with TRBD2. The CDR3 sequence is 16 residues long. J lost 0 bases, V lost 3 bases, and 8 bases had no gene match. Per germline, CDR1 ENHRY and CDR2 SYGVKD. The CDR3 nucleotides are TGTGCCATCAGTGAATCAGCTAGCGGAAGCTCCTACGAGCAGTACTTC. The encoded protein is CAISESASGSSYEQYF.

The CDR3 DNA sequence: TGTGCCAGCAGCCAAGAACAGATGAACACCGGGGAGCTGTTTTTT. Residues: CASSQEQMNTGELFF. The chain joins TRBV4-2 to TRBJ2-2, with D unclear. V was cut by 0 bases and J by 1 base, with 6 bases left in between. From germline, CDR1 is LGHNA and CDR2 YNFKEQ. There are 15 residues in the CDR3.

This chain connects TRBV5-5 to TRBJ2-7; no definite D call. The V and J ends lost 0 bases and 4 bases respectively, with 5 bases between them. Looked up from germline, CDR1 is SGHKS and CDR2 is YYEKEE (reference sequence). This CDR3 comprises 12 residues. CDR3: CASSLVLYEQYF. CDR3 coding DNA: TGTGCCAGCAGCTTGGTATTGTACGAGCAGTACTTC.

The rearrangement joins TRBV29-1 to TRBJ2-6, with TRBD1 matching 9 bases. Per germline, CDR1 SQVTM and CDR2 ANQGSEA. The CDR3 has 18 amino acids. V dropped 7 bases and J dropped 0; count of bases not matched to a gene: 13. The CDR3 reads CSAASRTGAISGANVLTF. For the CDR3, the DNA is TGCAGCGCCGCCTCCCGGACAGGGGCAATCTCTGGGGCCAACGTCCTGACTTTC. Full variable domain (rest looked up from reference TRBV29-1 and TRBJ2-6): SAVISQKPSRDICQRGTSLTIQCQVDSQVTMMFWYRQQPGQSLTLIATANQGSEATYESGFVIDKFPISRPNLTFSTLTVSNMSPEDSSIYLCSAASRTGAISGANVLTFGAGSRLTVL.

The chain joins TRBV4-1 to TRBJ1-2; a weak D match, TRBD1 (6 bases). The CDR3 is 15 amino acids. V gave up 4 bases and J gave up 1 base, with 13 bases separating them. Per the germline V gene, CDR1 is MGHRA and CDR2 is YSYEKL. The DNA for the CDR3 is TGCGCCAGCAGCCTTTGGGACACAAGTAACTATGGCTACACCTTC. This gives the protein CASSLWDTSNYGYTF.

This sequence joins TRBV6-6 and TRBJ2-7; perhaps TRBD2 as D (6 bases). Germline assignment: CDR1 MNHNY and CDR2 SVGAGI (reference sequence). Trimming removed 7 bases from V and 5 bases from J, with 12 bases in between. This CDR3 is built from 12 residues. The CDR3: CASTGGGNEQYF. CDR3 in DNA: TGTGCCAGCACCGGGGGTGGAAACGAGCAGTACTTC.

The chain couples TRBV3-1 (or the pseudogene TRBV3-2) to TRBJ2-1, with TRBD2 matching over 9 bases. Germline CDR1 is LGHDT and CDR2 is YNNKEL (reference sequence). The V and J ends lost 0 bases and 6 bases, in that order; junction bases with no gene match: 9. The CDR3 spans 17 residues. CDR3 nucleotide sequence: TGTGCCAGCAGCCAAGATAGGTCCGGACTAGCGCCCAATGAGCAGTTCTTC. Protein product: CASSQDRSGLAPNEQFF.

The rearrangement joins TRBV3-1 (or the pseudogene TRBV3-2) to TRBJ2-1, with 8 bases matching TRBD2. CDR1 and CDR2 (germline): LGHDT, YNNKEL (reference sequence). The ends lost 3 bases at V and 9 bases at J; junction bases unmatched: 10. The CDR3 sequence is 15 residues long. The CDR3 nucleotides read TGTGCCAGCAGCCAGAAAAGCGGGGGCGGGGGTGAGCAGTTCTTC. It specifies CASSQKSGGGGEQFF.

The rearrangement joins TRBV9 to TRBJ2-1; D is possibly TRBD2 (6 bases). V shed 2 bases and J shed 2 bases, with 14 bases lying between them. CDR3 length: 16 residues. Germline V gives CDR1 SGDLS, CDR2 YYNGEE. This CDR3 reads CASSVVTGRTYNEQFF. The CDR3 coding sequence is TGTGCCAGCAGCGTGGTCACGGGGAGGACCTACAATGAGCAGTTCTTC.

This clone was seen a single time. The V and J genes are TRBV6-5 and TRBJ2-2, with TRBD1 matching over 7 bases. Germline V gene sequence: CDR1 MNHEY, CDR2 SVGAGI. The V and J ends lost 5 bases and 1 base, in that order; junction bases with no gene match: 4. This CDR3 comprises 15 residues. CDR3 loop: CASSRQGVNTGELFF. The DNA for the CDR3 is TGTGCCAGCAGTCGACAGGGAGTGAACACCGGGGAGCTGTTTTTT.

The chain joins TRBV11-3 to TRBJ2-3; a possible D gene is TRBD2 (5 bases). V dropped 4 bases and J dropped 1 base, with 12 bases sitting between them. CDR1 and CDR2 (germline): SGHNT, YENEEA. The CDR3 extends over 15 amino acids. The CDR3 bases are TGTGCCAGCAGCTCCGGGAACATTCGCACAGATACGCAGTATTTT. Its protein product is CASSSGNIRTDTQYF.

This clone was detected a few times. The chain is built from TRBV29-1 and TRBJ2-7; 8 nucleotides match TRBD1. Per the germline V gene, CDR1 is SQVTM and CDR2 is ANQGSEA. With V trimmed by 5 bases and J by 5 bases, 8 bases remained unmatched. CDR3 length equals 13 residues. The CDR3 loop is CSVSIGQGHEQYF. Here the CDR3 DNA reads TGCAGCGTTAGCATCGGACAGGGCCACGAGCAGTACTTC.

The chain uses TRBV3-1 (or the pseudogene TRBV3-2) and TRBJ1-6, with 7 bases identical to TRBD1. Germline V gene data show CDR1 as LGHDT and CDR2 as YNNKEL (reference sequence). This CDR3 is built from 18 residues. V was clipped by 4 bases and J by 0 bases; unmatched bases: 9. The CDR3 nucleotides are TGTGCCAGCAGCCGGGACAGTCGGAGGAGCTCCTATAATTCACCCCTCCACTTT. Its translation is CASSRDSRRSSYNSPLHF.